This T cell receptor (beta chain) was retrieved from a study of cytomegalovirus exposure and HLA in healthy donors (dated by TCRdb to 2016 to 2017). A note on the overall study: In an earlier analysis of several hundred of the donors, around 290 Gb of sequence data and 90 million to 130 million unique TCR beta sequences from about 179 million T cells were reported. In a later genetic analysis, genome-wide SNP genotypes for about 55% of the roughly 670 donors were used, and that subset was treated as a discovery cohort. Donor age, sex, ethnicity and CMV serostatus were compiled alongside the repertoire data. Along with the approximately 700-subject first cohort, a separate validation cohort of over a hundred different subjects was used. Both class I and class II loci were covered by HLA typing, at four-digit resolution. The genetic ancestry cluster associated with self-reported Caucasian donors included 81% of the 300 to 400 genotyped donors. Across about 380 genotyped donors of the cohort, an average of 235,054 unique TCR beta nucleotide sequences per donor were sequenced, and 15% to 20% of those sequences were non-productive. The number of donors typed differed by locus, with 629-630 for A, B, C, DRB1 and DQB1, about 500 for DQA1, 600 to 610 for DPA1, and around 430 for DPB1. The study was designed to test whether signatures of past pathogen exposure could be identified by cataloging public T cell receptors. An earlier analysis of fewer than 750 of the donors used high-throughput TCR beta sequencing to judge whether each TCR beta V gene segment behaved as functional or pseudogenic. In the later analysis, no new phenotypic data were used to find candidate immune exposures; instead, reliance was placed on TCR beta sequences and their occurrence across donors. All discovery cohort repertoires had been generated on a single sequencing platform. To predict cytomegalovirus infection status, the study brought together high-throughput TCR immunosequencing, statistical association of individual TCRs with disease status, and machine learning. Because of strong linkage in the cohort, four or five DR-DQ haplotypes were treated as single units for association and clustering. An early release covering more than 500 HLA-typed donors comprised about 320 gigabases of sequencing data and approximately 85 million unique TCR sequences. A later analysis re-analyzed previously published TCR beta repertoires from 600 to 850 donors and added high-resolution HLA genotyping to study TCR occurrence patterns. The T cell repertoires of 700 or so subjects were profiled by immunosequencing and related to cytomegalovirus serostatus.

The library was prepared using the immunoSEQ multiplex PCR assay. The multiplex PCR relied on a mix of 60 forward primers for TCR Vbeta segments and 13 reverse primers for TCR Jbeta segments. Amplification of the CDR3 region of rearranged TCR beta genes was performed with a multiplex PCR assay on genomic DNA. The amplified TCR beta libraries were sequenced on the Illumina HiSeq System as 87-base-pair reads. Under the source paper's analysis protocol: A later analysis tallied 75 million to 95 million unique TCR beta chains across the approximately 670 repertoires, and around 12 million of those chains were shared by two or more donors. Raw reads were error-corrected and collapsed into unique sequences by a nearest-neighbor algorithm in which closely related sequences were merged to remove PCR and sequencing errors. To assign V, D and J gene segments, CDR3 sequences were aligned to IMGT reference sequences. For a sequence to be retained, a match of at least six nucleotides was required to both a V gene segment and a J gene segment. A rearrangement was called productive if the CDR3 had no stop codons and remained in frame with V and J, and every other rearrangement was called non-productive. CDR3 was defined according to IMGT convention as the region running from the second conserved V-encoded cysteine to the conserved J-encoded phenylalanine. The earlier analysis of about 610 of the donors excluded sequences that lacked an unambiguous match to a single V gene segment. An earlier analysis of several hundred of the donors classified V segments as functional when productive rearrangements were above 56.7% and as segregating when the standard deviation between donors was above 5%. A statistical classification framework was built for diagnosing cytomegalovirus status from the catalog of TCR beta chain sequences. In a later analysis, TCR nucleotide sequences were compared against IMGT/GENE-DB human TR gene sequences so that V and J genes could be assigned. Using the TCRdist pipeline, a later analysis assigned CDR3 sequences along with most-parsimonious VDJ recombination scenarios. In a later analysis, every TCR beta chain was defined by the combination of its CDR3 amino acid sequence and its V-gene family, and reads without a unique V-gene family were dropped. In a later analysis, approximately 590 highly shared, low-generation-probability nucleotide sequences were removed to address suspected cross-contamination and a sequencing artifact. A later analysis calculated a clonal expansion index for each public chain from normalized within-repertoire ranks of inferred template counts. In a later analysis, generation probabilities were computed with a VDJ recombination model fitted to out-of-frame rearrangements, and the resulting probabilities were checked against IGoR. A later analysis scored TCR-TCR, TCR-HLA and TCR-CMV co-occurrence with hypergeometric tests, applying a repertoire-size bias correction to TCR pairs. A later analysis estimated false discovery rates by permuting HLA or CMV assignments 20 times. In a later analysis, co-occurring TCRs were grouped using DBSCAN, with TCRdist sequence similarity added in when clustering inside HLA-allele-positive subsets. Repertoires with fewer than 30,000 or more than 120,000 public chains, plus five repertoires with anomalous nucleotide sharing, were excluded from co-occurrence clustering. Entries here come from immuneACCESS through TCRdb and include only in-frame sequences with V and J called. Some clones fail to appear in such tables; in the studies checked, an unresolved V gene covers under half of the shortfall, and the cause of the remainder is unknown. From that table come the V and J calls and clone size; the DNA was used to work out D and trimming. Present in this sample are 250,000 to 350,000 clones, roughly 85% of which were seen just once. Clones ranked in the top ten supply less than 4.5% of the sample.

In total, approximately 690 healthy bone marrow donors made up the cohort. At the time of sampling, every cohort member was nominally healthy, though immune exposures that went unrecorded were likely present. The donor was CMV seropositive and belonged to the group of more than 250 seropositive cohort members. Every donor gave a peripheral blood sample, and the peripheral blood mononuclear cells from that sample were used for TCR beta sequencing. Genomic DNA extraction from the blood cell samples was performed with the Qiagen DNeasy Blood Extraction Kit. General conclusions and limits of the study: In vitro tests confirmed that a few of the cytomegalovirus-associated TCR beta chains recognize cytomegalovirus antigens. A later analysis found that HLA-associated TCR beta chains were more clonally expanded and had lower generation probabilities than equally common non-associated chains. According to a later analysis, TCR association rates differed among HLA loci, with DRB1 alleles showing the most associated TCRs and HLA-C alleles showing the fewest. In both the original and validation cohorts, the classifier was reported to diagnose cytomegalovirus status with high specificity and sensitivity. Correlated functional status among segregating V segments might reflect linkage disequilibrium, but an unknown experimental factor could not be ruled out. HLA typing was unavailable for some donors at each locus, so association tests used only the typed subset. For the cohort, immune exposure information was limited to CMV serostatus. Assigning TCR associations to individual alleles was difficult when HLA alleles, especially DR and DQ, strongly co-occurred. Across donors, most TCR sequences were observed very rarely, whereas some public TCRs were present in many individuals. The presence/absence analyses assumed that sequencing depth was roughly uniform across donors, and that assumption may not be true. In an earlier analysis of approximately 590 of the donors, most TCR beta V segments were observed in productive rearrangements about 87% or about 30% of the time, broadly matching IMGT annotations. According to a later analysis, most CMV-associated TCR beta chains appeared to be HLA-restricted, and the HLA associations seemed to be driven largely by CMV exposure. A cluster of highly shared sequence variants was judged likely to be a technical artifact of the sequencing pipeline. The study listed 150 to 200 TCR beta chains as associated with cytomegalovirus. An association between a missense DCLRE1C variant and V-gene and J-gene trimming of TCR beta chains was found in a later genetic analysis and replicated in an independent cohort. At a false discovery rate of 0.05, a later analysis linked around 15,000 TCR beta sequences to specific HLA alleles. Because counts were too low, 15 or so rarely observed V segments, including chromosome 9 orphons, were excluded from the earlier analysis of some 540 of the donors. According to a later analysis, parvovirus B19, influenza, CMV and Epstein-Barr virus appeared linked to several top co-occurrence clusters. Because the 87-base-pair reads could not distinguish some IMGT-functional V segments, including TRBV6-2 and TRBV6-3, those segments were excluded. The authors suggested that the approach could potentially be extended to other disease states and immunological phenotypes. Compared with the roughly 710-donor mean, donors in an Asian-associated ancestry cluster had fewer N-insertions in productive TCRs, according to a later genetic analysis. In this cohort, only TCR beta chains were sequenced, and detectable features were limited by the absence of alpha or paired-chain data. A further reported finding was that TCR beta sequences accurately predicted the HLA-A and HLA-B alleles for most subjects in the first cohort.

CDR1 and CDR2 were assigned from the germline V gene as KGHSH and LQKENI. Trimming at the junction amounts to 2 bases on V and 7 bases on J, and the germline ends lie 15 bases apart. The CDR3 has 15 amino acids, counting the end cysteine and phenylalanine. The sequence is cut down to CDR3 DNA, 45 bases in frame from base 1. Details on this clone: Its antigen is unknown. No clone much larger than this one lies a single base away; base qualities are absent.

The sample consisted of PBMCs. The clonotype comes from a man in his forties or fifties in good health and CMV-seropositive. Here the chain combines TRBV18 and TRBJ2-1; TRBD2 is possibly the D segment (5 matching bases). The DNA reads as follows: TGTGCCAGCTCACCAAGATCAGGATCGGGGAATGAGCAGTTCTTC. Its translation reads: CASSPRSGSGNEQFF.